This entry concerns a single T cell receptor beta chain. Its antigen is as yet unknown. Trimming stripped 2 bases from V and 1 base from J, with 12 bases between. Germline V gives CDR1 DFQATT, CDR2 SNEGSKA (reference sequence). The CDR3 extends over 15 amino acids. Each CDR3 protein is one row after TCRdb ran MiXCR on the reads. The sample carries around 310,000 distinct CDR3 sequences, just under 30% recorded once. This sample is drawn from a study of T cell repertoires in cytomegalovirus infection. Study-wide results and caveats: HLA-C-restricted CMV-specific TCR beta clonotypes prevailed in the ex vivo response. CMV carriers having the relevant HLA were flagged by cumulative public TCR beta family frequency.

This rearrangement joins TRBV20-1 to TRBJ2-1; D could derive from TRBD1 or TRBD2 (5 bases each). This material consisted of cultured PBMCs, taken from culture after CMV antigen stimulation. This clonotype was obtained from a human donor in good health (CMV status not recorded). Some clones in this sample may be carry-over from other donors' samples. As DNA, the CDR3 is TGCAGTGCTAGACGGGACCTGGGGTCCTACAATGAGCAGTTCTTC. Amino acid sequence: CSARRDLGSYNEQFF.